The 3 T cell receptor beta chains below come from one sample, sequenced in a study of blood T cell repertoires in COVID-19 (dated by TCRdb to 2019 to 2021). Library preparation used the immunoSEQ multiplex PCR assay. In TCRdb, the immuneACCESS table is reduced to in-frame sequences with V and J assigned. These tables do not hold every clone; where another copy was compared, an unresolved V gene accounts for under half, and the others remain unexplained. The sample has about 480,000 clones on record, roughly 90% of them singletons. Jointly, the top ten make up roughly 4% of the sample. Sequences were obtained from peripheral blood. The receptors were gathered from a woman aged 25-40 years with acute or convalescent COVID-19.

The V and J genes are TRBV6-5 and TRBJ2-7; 7 bases are a match to TRBD1. Germline CDR1 is MNHEY and CDR2 is SVGAGI. Unmatched junction bases numbered 5, after V lost 7 bases and J lost 5 bases. CDR3 length equals 12 residues. CDR3 protein: CASTDDRDEQYF. The CDR3 coding sequence is TGTGCCAGCACCGACGACAGGGACGAGCAGTACTTC.

The rearrangement uses TRBV7-9 and TRBJ2-3; unclear D gene. V was cut by 5 bases and J by 6 bases, with 15 bases left in between. Germline lookup yields CDR1 SEHNR and CDR2 FQNEAQ (reference sequence). This CDR3 region has 14 residues. The CDR3 is CASSPSSTYDTQYF. DNA of the CDR3: TGTGCCAGCAGCCCCTCGTCGACATACGATACGCAGTATTTT.

This clone was recorded only once. This sequence joins TRBV12-3 or TRBV12-4 and TRBJ2-7; D might be TRBD2 (5 bases). V was clipped by 6 bases and J by 5 bases, with 11 bases between them. The CDR3 is 12 residues long. The CDR3 spells CASSVGEHEQYF. In DNA form, the CDR3 reads TGTGCCAGCAGCGTCGGGGAACACGAGCAGTACTTC.